The 2 T cell receptor beta chains presented below share a single source sample, sequenced in a study of blood T cell repertoires in COVID-19. Generated by immunoSEQ multiplex PCR, the TCRdb table keeps only in-frame clones and is missing some. The sample shows 60,000 to 75,000 clones, 82% of them seen only once. Material: peripheral blood. The source is a woman of 80 years or more with acute or convalescent COVID-19.

The J gene is TRBJ2-3, the V gene TRBV11-2, with 7 bases that match TRBD2. CDR3 length: 15 amino acids. After removal of 6 bases from V and 2 bases from J, the junction contained 8 bases not matched to a gene. Germline values: CDR1 SGHAT, CDR2 FQNNGV. The CDR3 protein is CASSQTGTNTDTQYF. The DNA of the CDR3 is TGTGCCAGCAGTCAAACCGGGACTAACACAGATACGCAGTATTTT.

CDR3 nucleotide sequence: TGTGCCACCAGCAGGGACAGGGGGGCCACAGATACGCAGTATTTT. Amino acids: CATSRDRGATDTQYF. The V gene is TRBV15, the J gene TRBJ2-3, with 10 bases identical to TRBD1. The CDR3 consists of 15 residues. The J segment lost 2 bases and the V segment lost 3 bases, leaving 2 bases of the junction unmatched. The germline gives CDR1 LNHNV, CDR2 YYDKDF (reference sequence).